Below, 19 T cell receptor beta chains from the same sample are listed, as sequenced in a study of T cell repertoires in cytomegalovirus infection. TCRdb recomputed calls from the reads with MiXCR, one row per CDR3 protein. The table shows roughly 280,000 distinct CDR3 sequences, with roughly 9% occurring only once. The material sequenced was PBMCs. The origin of the receptors is a human donor in good health (CMV status not recorded). Some clones in this sample may be carry-over from other donors' samples.

This chain uses TRBV30 with TRBJ2-5; 7 bases fit TRBD1. Germline CDR1 and CDR2: GTSNPN and SVGIG (reference sequence). The trim removed 5 bases at V and 3 bases at J, leaving 3 bases unmatched. CDR3 length equals 12 residues. The CDR3 DNA sequence: TGTGCCTGGGGGGACAGAGAAGAGACCCAGTACTTC. Amino acid sequence: CAWGDREETQYF.

This clonotype appeared many times. V and J are TRBV7-2 and TRBJ2-2; no clear D. CDR3 length equals 14 residues. The germline V and J ends were trimmed by 2 bases and 4 bases, with 8 bases remaining between them. Germline V gene data show CDR1 as SGHTA and CDR2 as FQGNSA. The CDR3, as DNA: TGTGCCAGCAGCTTAAAGTTTGGCACCGGGGAGCTGTTTTTT. It is translated as CASSLKFGTGELFF.

This clonotype came up many times. The chain joins TRBV7-2 to TRBJ2-5; 15 bases are a match to TRBD2. V dropped 3 bases and J dropped 5; count of bases not matched to a gene: 7. The germline V gene has CDR1 SGHTA and CDR2 FQGNSA. This CDR3 has 17 residues. CDR3 in DNA: TGTGCCAGCAGCTTCGGACTAGCGGGAGGGCCTTTGGAGACCCAGTACTTC. Translating it yields CASSFGLAGGPLETQYF. The entire variable domain, with the rest obtained from reference TRBV7-2 and TRBJ2-5, is as follows: GAGVSQSPSNKVTEKGKDVELRCDPISGHTALYWYRQSLGQGLEFLIYFQGNSAPDKSGLPSDRFSAERTGGSVSTLTIQRTQQEDSAVYLCASSFGLAGGPLETQYFGPGTRLLVL.

The chain combines TRBV6-2 or TRBV6-3 with TRBJ2-7; 7 bases are a match to TRBD1. Germline V lookup: CDR1 MNHEY, CDR2 SVGEGT. Trimming took 6 bases from V and 4 from J; bases not matched to a gene: 12. The CDR3 extends over 15 amino acids. CDR3 bases: TGTGCCAGCAGATCGGACAGGTATCCCCCTTACGAGCAGTACTTC. Its protein is CASRSDRYPPYEQYF.

The CDR3 nucleotides read TGTGCCAGCAGCCATATACAGGGGGCGGTTGGATCCTATAATTCACCCCTCCACTTT. Amino acid sequence: CASSHIQGAVGSYNSPLHF. The chain uses TRBV14 and TRBJ1-6; 9 nucleotides agree with TRBD1. V was clipped by 3 bases and J by 1 base; unmatched bases: 10. The CDR3 spans 19 residues. The V gene's germline CDR1 is SGHDN and CDR2 FVKESK.

V is TRBV6-6 and J is TRBJ1-6; the D is unclear. From germline, CDR1 is MNHNY and CDR2 SVGAGI (reference sequence). The length of the CDR3 is 13 residues. Trimming removed 0 bases from V and 10 bases from J, with 7 bases in between. The CDR3 loop reads CASSYSIRSPLHF. CDR3 DNA sequence: TGTGCCAGCAGTTACTCGATCAGATCACCCCTCCACTTT.

V usage is TRBV18 and J usage is TRBJ2-1, with TRBD2 matching 9 bases. This CDR3 is 18 amino acids long. CDR1 and CDR2 from the germline V gene are KGHSH and LQKENI. The V gene end was trimmed by 3 bases and the J gene end by 0 bases; junction bases not matched to a gene: 9. The CDR3 nucleotides read TGTGCCAGCTCACCTTTTCTAGCGGGACTGAGCTCCTACAATGAGCAGTTCTTC. This translates into CASSPFLAGLSSYNEQFF.

This clonotype was observed at least ten times. CDR3: CASHLGLAGDTQYF. CDR3 DNA: TGCGCCAGCCACCTGGGACTAGCGGGAGATACGCAGTATTTT. The chain recombines TRBV10-2 with TRBJ2-3; TRBD2 agrees at 12 bases. V shed 8 bases, J shed 5 bases, and the junction held 5 bases outside the gene matches. CDR1 WSHSY and CDR2 SAAADI come from the germline V gene. The CDR3 sequence is 14 residues long.

This clonotype was recorded a few times. The V gene is TRBV11-2, the J gene TRBJ2-4; D is uncertain. The V end was cut by 2 bases, the J end by 6 bases, with 5 bases between. Germline CDR1 reads SGHAT; CDR2 reads FQNNGV. This CDR3 is built from 12 residues. CDR3 in amino acids: CASSLSSNIQYF. DNA for the CDR3: TGTGCCAGCAGCTTATCATCAAACATTCAGTACTTC.

A note on this clonotype: This may come from a read error, since a much larger clone is one base off. The rearrangement links TRBV7-2 to TRBJ1-3; TRBD1 aligns across 7 bases. This CDR3 has 14 residues. Germline V gene sequence: CDR1 SGHTA, CDR2 FQGNSA. V was pared by 7 bases and J by 4 bases, with 7 bases of the junction left unmatched. For the CDR3, the DNA is TGTGCCAGCAACATAGGGACAGTCGGAAACACCATATATTTT. Translation: CASNIGTVGNTIYF.

The CDR3 sequence: CASSDQGVGTDTQYF. As DNA, the CDR3 is TGTGCCAGCAGTGATCAGGGGGTTGGAACAGATACGCAGTATTTT. This sequence joins TRBV6-1 and TRBJ2-3, with 7 positions matching TRBD1. J gave up 3 bases and V 3 bases, and 6 bases lay outside the gene matches. The V gene's germline CDR1 is MNHNS and CDR2 SASEGT. This CDR3 comprises 15 residues.

This clonotype showed up many times. Written as DNA, the CDR3 is TGTGCCAGCAGCTTGTCGCATTCAGATTCCCAAAAAGGGCTACAGTACTTC. It translates to CASSLSHSDSQKGLQYF. The chain combines TRBV7-2 with TRBJ2-4, with unresolved D. Trimming left V 3 bases short and J 13 bases short, with 28 bases between. This CDR3 contains 17 residues. Germline assignment: CDR1 SGHTA and CDR2 FQGNSA.

This clonotype has ten or more counts. At one end the junction does not follow the germline gene, possibly because of a read error. The CDR3 protein is CASTLSHNQPQHF. The CDR3, as DNA: TGTGCCAGCACCTTATCTCACAATCAGCCCCAGCATTTT. The chain employs TRBV7-2 and TRBJ1-5; D not resolved. The germline gives CDR1 SGHTA, CDR2 FQGNSA. The CDR3 consists of 13 residues.

This clonotype was recorded many times. The chain links TRBV7-2 to TRBJ1-1; possibly TRBD1 for D (6 bases). Germline V lookup: CDR1 SGHTA, CDR2 FQGNSA. The CDR3 is 14 amino acids. Trimming removed 3 bases at V and 2 bases at J, with 10 bases between. CDR3: CASSLGHPNTEAFF. In DNA form, the CDR3 reads TGTGCCAGCAGCTTGGGACACCCCAACACTGAAGCTTTCTTT.

This clonotype showed up many times. The chain is built from TRBV4-3 and TRBJ1-2; 7 nucleotides line up with TRBD1. The V and J ends lost 0 bases and 5 bases, in that order; junction bases with no gene match: 3. The V gene's germline CDR1 is LGHNA and CDR2 YSLEER. The CDR3 has 14 residues. The CDR3 here is CASSQEEGAYGYTF. In DNA, the CDR3 is TGCGCCAGCAGCCAAGAAGAGGGGGCGTATGGCTACACCTTC.

The V gene is TRBV5-1, the J gene TRBJ1-1; TRBD1 is a possible D gene (5 bases). The ends were cut back, 4 bases at V and 1 base at J, with 14 bases in the middle. Germline CDR1 is SGHRS and CDR2 is YFSETQ. CDR3 size: 15 residues. The CDR3 bases are TGCGCCAGCAGCCCCGCGGGACGGCAGAACACTGAAGCTTTCTTT. It is translated as CASSPAGRQNTEAFF.

This clonotype was recorded at least ten times. The chain uses TRBV11-1 and TRBJ2-1; a weak D match, TRBD2 (5 bases). The CDR3 covers 15 residues. The germline CDR1 and CDR2 sequences are SGHAT and FQDESV (reference sequence). V was clipped by 5 bases and J by 4 bases, with 15 bases between them. This CDR3 is CASSPRSGLYNEQFF. CDR3 nucleotide sequence: TGTGCCAGCAGCCCGAGAAGCGGTTTATACAATGAGCAGTTCTTC.

This chain links TRBV4-3 with TRBJ2-1; 14 bases map to TRBD2. This CDR3 has 17 amino acids. CDR1 is LGHNA, CDR2 YSLEER, per germline. V lost 1 base, J lost 8 bases, and 7 bases stayed unmatched. CDR3 region: CASSQAGTSGSVDEQFF. The CDR3 DNA sequence: TGCGCCAGCAGCCAAGCTGGGACTAGCGGGAGTGTCGATGAGCAGTTCTTC.

This clonotype was observed once. The chain combines TRBV28 with TRBJ1-2; 9 nucleotides agree with TRBD1. CDR3 length: 14 amino acids. Looked up from germline, CDR1 is MDHEN and CDR2 is SYDVKM. V lost 2 bases and J lost 9; bases outside the gene matches: 7. CDR3 residues: CASSLQGGQGRYTF. The CDR3 DNA sequence: TGTGCCAGCAGTTTACAGGGGGGACAGGGTCGCTACACCTTC.